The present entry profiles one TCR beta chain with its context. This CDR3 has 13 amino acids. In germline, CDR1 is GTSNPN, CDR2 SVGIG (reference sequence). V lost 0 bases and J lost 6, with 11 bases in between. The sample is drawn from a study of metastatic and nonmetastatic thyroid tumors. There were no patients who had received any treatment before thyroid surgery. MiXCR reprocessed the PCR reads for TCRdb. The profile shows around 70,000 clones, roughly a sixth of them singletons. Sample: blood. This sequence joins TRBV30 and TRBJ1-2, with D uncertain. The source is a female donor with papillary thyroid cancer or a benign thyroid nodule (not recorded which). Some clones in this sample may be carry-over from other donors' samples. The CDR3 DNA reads TGTGCCTGGAGTGTCCGGAGGATCGATGGCTACACCTTC. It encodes CAWSVRRIDGYTF. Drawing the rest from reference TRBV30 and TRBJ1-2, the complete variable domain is SQTIHQWPATLVQPVGSPLSLECTVEGTSNPNLYWYRQAAGRGLQLLFYSVGIGQISSEVPQNLSASRPQDRQFILSSKKLLLSDSGFYLCAWSVRRIDGYTFGSGTRLTVV.